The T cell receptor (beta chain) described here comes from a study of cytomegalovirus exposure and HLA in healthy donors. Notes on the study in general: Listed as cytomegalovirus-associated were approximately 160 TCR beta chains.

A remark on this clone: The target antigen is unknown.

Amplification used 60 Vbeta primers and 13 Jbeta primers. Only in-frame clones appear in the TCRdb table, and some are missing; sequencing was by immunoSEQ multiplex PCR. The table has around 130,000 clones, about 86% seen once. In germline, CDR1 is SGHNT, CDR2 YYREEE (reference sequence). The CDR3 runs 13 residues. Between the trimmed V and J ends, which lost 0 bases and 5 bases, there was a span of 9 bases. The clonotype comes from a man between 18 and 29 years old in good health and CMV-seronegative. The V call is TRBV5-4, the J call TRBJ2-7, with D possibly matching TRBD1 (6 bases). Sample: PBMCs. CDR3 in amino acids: CASSLESGDEQYF. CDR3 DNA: TGTGCCAGCAGCTTGGAGTCAGGGGACGAGCAGTACTTC. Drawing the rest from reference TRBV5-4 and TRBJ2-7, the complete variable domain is ETGVTQSPTHLIKTRGQQVTLRCSSQSGHNTVSWYQQALGQGPQFIFQYYREEENGRGNFPPRFSGLQFPNYSSELNVNALELDDSALYLCASSLESGDEQYFGPGTRLTVT.